These 19 T cell receptor beta chains originate from one sample sequenced in a study of CD8 T cells in ankylosing spondylitis. In TCRdb, the 5' RACE reads were re-called with MiXCR into one record per CDR3 protein. The repertoire includes approximately 150,000 distinct CDR3 sequences, around a third of them detected once, and 6% sits in the top ten. The sample taken for sequencing was synovial fluid, either unsorted or a sorted T cell fraction (not recorded which). The receptors shown here come from a male donor with ankylosing spondylitis.

In its sample, this clonotype was seen many times. The CDR3, as DNA: TGTGCCAGCTCACCACCCCCAGGGGGAGTGGTGCCCCAGCATTTT. This codes for CASSPPPGGVVPQHF. The V and J genes are TRBV18 and TRBJ1-5; 7 nucleotides line up with TRBD1. The CDR3 is 15 amino acids. The V gene end was trimmed by 0 bases and the J gene end by 9 bases; junction bases not matched to a gene: 8. The germline V gene encodes CDR1 KGHSH and CDR2 LQKENI.

The CDR3, as DNA: TGCAGTGCTAGAGGTGCGGGCGCTAGCGGTTCCTACGAGCAGTACTTC. Its protein is CSARGAGASGSYEQYF. The chain carries TRBV20-1 and TRBJ2-7; 7 bases fit TRBD2. The trim removed 1 base at V and 1 base at J, leaving 10 bases unmatched. The CDR3 has 16 amino acids. Germline-derived CDR1 and CDR2 are DFQATT and SNEGSKA (reference sequence).

The CDR3 DNA reads as TGTGCCAGCAGCTACCATAGCGGCACAGATACGCAGTATTTT. As protein: CASSYHSGTDTQYF. V is TRBV28 and J is TRBJ2-3; D perhaps matches TRBD2 (5 bases). V was trimmed by 6 bases and J by 1 base, leaving 11 bases between them. The germline gives CDR1 MDHEN, CDR2 SYDVKM. This CDR3 is built from 14 residues.

This clonotype was counted only a few times. The chain combines TRBV9 with TRBJ2-1; D is unclear. The germline gives CDR1 SGDLS, CDR2 YYNGEE. V lost 6 bases and J 4 bases, leaving 8 bases between the germline ends. The CDR3 length is 12 residues. The DNA for the CDR3 is TGTGCCAGCACCCTTATGTACAATGAGCAGTTCTTC. Translating gives CASTLMYNEQFF.

This clonotype has just a few counts. This rearrangement joins TRBV10-3 to TRBJ2-1; the match to TRBD2 covers 15 bases. There are 17 residues in the CDR3. The germline CDR1 and CDR2 sequences are ENHRY and SYGVKD. The V gene end was trimmed by 4 bases and the J gene end by 9 bases; junction bases not matched to a gene: 10. CDR3 DNA sequence: TGTGCCATCAGTGCTGGACTAGCGGGGGGGAAGGCGGCTGAGCAGTTCTTC. Protein: CAISAGLAGGKAAEQFF.

This chain joins TRBV11-2 and TRBJ2-3; D is uncertain. CDR1 and CDR2 from the germline V gene are SGHAT and FQNNGV. Trimming pared 4 bases from V and 7 bases from J, leaving 12 bases between. The CDR3 sequence is 13 residues long. CDR3 residues: CASSSFDLNTQYF. The DNA for the CDR3 is TGTGCCAGCAGCTCGTTTGACTTAAATACGCAGTATTTT.

V gene TRBV2 combines with J gene TRBJ2-3, with TRBD1 matching 9 bases. This CDR3 is built from 14 residues. V lost 10 bases and J lost 4; bases outside the gene matches: 9. Germline V gives CDR1 SNHLY, CDR2 FYNNEI. The CDR3 sequence: CANKPGQGSDTQYF. The CDR3 coding sequence is TGTGCCAACAAGCCGGGACAGGGCTCAGATACGCAGTATTTT. Supplemented by reference TRBV2 and TRBJ2-3, the full variable domain reads EPEVTQTPSHQVTQMGQEVILRCVPISNHLYFYWYRQILGQKVEFLVSFYNNEISEKSEIFDDQFSVERPDGSNFTLKIRSTKLEDSAMYFCANKPGQGSDTQYFGPGTRLTVL.

CDR3 loop: CASSLQGSNYGYTF. The CDR3 region has the DNA TGTGCCAGCAGTCTCCAGGGATCTAACTATGGCTACACCTTC. The chain links TRBV12-3 or TRBV12-4 to TRBJ1-2; D is perhaps TRBD1 (5 bases). The CDR3 sequence is 14 residues long. V was clipped by 5 bases and J by 0 bases, with 10 bases between them.

The genes are TRBV6-5 and TRBJ2-6; D gene uncertain. From germline, CDR1 is MNHEY and CDR2 SVGAGI. Between the trimmed V and J ends, which lost 0 bases and 3 bases, there was a span of 6 bases. This CDR3 is built from 15 residues. The CDR3: CASSYSLGGANVLTF. The CDR3 bases are TGTGCCAGCAGTTACTCTCTCGGTGGGGCCAACGTCCTGACTTTC.

This chain connects TRBV6-5 to TRBJ1-2; D gene unclear. The CDR3 covers 16 residues. Deletions cut 0 bases from V and 7 bases from J, with 18 bases between. Germline-derived CDR1 and CDR2 are MNHEY and SVGAGI. CDR3 region: CASSYSGREDVGGYTF. CDR3 nucleotides: TGTGCCAGCAGTTACTCCGGACGTGAAGATGTGGGTGGCTACACCTTC.

This chain connects TRBV20-1 to TRBJ2-3; 7 nucleotides line up with TRBD2. Germline CDR1 and CDR2: DFQATT and SNEGSKA (reference sequence). With V trimmed by 3 bases and J by 5 bases, 17 bases remained unmatched. CDR3 length: 17 residues. The CDR3 loop reads CSASIIGGGPGGDTQYF. Written as DNA, the CDR3 is TGCAGTGCTAGCATTATAGGCGGAGGCCCGGGGGGAGATACGCAGTATTTT.

In its sample, this clonotype was seen a few times. The J gene is TRBJ1-3, the V gene TRBV2, with D unresolved. The CDR3 is 12 amino acids. Trimming left V 3 bases short and J 1 base short, with 1 base between. Germline V gene data show CDR1 as SNHLY and CDR2 as FYNNEI. The DNA for the CDR3 is TGTGCCAGCAGTGAGTCTGGAAACACCATATATTTT. Translated, it gives CASSESGNTIYF. Complete variable domain (other parts from reference TRBV2 and TRBJ1-3): EPEVTQTPSHQVTQMGQEVILRCVPISNHLYFYWYRQILGQKVEFLVSFYNNEISEKSEIFDDQFSVERPDGSNFTLKIRSTKLEDSAMYFCASSESGNTIYFGEGSWLTVV.

The CDR3 reads CASSTPPGLAGGRYADTQYF. The CDR3 nucleotides are TGTGCCAGCAGCACTCCACCGGGACTAGCGGGAGGAAGGTACGCAGATACGCAGTATTTT. This chain uses TRBV11-2 with TRBJ2-3, with 15 bases matching TRBD2. In germline, CDR1 is SGHAT, CDR2 FQNNGV. The trim removed 5 bases at V and 4 bases at J, leaving 16 bases unmatched. The CDR3 sequence is 20 residues long.

The chain couples TRBV2 to TRBJ1-1; 8 bases are shared with TRBD1. The CDR3 contains 15 residues. From germline, CDR1 is SNHLY and CDR2 FYNNEI. Trimming took 0 bases from V and 5 from J; bases not matched to a gene: 5. As DNA, the CDR3 is TGTGCCAGCAGTGAAGCGAACAGGGGGGGTACTGAAGCTTTCTTT. It encodes CASSEANRGGTEAFF.

This clonotype appeared once. This sequence joins TRBV20-1 and TRBJ2-3; no clear D gene. Per germline, CDR1 DFQATT and CDR2 SNEGSKA (reference sequence). Between the trimmed V and J ends, which lost 5 bases and 3 bases, there was a span of 9 bases. CDR3 length: 12 residues. The CDR3 loop reads CSAAPRTDTQYF. For the CDR3, the DNA is TGCAGTGCTGCCCCACGGACAGATACGCAGTATTTT.

This clonotype was seen only a few times. This sequence joins TRBV19 and TRBJ1-1, with 12 bases that match TRBD1. The CDR3 runs to 14 residues. Trimming took 6 bases from V and 6 from J; bases not matched to a gene: 5. The germline gives CDR1 LNHDA, CDR2 SQIVND (reference sequence). The CDR3 DNA sequence: TGTGCCAGTAGGCCCGGGACAGGGGGCTCTGAAGCTTTCTTT. Its translation is CASRPGTGGSEAFF.

This clonotype has only a few counts. V and J are TRBV3-1 and TRBJ2-1; D is perhaps TRBD1 (6 bases). Germline CDR1 LGHDT, CDR2 YNNKEL (reference sequence). Trimming took off 4 bases at V and 2 bases at J, with 12 bases between the two ends. This CDR3 comprises 15 residues. The CDR3 region has the DNA TGTGCCAGCAGCCCTCTAGGGGGAACCTACAATGAGCAGTTCTTC. Its protein is CASSPLGGTYNEQFF.

This clonotype has a handful of counts. The chain couples TRBV5-1 to TRBJ2-6; D possibly corresponds to TRBD1 (6 bases). This CDR3 is built from 15 residues. Looked up from germline, CDR1 is SGHRS and CDR2 is YFSETQ. The germline V and J ends were trimmed by 0 bases and 3 bases, with 7 bases remaining between them. CDR3 in amino acids: CASSLVTGGANVLTF. DNA for the CDR3: TGCGCCAGCAGCTTGGTGACAGGTGGGGCCAACGTCCTGACTTTC.

The genes are TRBV2 and TRBJ1-1, with TRBD1 matching over 8 bases. Trimming cost V 6 bases and J 4 bases; bases outside gene matches: 7. Germline V gene sequence: CDR1 SNHLY, CDR2 FYNNEI. The CDR3 has 14 amino acids. This CDR3 is CASSKLGQGTEAFF. The CDR3 DNA reads as TGTGCCAGCAGCAAACTCGGACAGGGCACTGAAGCTTTCTTT.